A single sample gave rise to the 14 T cell receptor beta chains below, sequenced in a study of T cells after posttransplantation cyclophosphamide. Assay: immunoSEQ multiplex PCR; the TCRdb copy retains only in-frame clones and omits some. There are 42,000 or so clones in the sample; about 90% occur only once, and 2% to 2.5% lies in the top ten. Cyclophosphamide on days +3 and +4 followed busulfan-fludarabine conditioning and a marrow graft. Specimen: PBMCs, collected roughly 60 days after allogeneic stem cell transplant with posttransplant cyclophosphamide. Every receptor here comes from a male patient aged 55 to 69 who received an allogeneic stem cell transplant from a related donor and was CMV-positive. A share of the T cells may be of graft donor origin.

The chain has TRBV10-2 and TRBJ2-1; the D gene is possibly TRBD2 (5 bases). The CDR3 sequence is 12 residues long. Germline lookup yields CDR1 WSHSY and CDR2 SAAADI. V was trimmed by 2 bases and J by 12 bases, leaving 11 bases between them. The CDR3 loop reads CASSEGELSQFF. The CDR3 DNA reads as TGCGCCAGCAGTGAGGGGGAGTTGTCGCAGTTCTTC.

The chain links TRBV10-3 to TRBJ1-3, with TRBD1 identical over 7 bases. CDR1 and CDR2 (germline): ENHRY, SYGVKD. The V and J ends lost 9 bases and 0 bases, in that order; junction bases with no gene match: 5. This CDR3 has 14 residues. The CDR3 protein is CAIRQGASGNTIYF. CDR3 nucleotides: TGTGCCATTCGACAGGGCGCCTCTGGAAACACCATATATTTT.

This chain joins TRBV14 and TRBJ1-5; D is unresolved. CDR1 SGHDN and CDR2 FVKESK come from the germline V gene. This CDR3 has 16 amino acids. V was shortened by 0 bases and J by 3 bases, with 12 bases between the two germline ends. The CDR3 is CASSQDPEGSNQPQHF. The CDR3 DNA sequence: TGTGCCAGCAGCCAAGATCCCGAGGGTTCCAATCAGCCCCAGCATTTT.

The chain uses TRBV2 and TRBJ2-6; 11 positions agree with TRBD1. V was clipped by 3 bases and J by 0 bases; unmatched bases: 4. CDR3 length: 18 residues. Per the germline V gene, CDR1 is SNHLY and CDR2 is FYNNEI. CDR3 residues: CASSDFGTGGSGANVLTF. The CDR3 nucleotides read TGTGCCAGCAGTGACTTCGGGACAGGGGGCTCTGGGGCCAACGTCCTGACTTTC.

The CDR3 DNA reads TGTGCCAGCAGCTCTCCAGAAGGACTAGCGGGGCGGAACAATGAGCAGTTCTTC. As protein: CASSSPEGLAGRNNEQFF. The rearrangement joins TRBV7-6 to TRBJ2-1; 12 nucleotides line up with TRBD2. This CDR3 is 18 amino acids long. Trimming at V came to 4 bases and at J to 5 bases, leaving 12 bases not matched to a gene. CDR1 is SGHVS and CDR2 is FNYEAQ in the germline V gene.

This clone was seen a single time. The V call is TRBV19, the J call TRBJ2-1; weak D call: TRBD2 (6 bases). CDR3 length: 14 residues. Deletions cut 7 bases from V and 1 base from J, with 11 bases between. Germline CDR1 LNHDA, CDR2 SQIVND (reference sequence). The CDR3 is CASKKGGSYNEQFF. DNA of the CDR3: TGTGCCAGTAAGAAGGGAGGATCCTACAATGAGCAGTTCTTC. Using reference TRBV19 and TRBJ2-1 for the parts outside the CDR3, the full variable domain is DGGITQSPKYLFRKEGQNVTLSCEQNLNHDAMYWYRQDPGQGLRLIYYSQIVNDFQKGDIAEGYSVSREKKESFPLTVTSAQKNPTAFYLCASKKGGSYNEQFFGPGTRLTVL.

This clone was seen once. This CDR3 reads CASSLNGALGYEQYF. Written as DNA, the CDR3 is TGTGCCAGCAGCTTAAATGGGGCCCTAGGCTACGAGCAGTACTTC. The V call is TRBV7-2, the J call TRBJ2-7, with D maybe TRBD1 (5 bases). This CDR3 has 15 residues. V shed 2 bases and J shed 3 bases, with 14 bases lying between them. Per the germline V gene, CDR1 is SGHTA and CDR2 is FQGNSA. The whole variable domain, remainder taken from reference TRBV7-2 and TRBJ2-7, is GAGVSQSPSNKVTEKGKDVELRCDPISGHTALYWYRQSLGQGLEFLIYFQGNSAPDKSGLPSDRFSAERTGGSVSTLTIQRTQQEDSAVYLCASSLNGALGYEQYFGPGTRLTVT.

V gene TRBV9 combines with J gene TRBJ2-7; 7 bases line up with TRBD1. Germline CDR1 and CDR2: SGDLS and YYNGEE. With V trimmed by 0 bases and J by 4 bases, 1 base remained unmatched. This CDR3 has 13 residues. CDR3: CASSVAQGYEQYF. The CDR3 nucleotides are TGTGCCAGCAGCGTAGCACAGGGGTACGAGCAGTACTTC.

The chain uses TRBV19 and TRBJ2-5; 9 bases match TRBD1. The CDR3 sequence is 14 residues long. V lost 9 bases and J lost 0; bases outside the gene matches: 5. Germline V gives CDR1 LNHDA, CDR2 SQIVND (reference sequence). The CDR3 reads CASRDRGYQETQYF. The CDR3 DNA reads as TGTGCCAGCCGAGACAGGGGGTACCAAGAGACCCAGTACTTC.

The rearrangement uses TRBV19 and TRBJ2-1; 8 nucleotides line up with TRBD2. After removal of 5 bases from V and 6 bases from J, the junction contained 21 bases not matched to a gene. Germline CDR1 is LNHDA and CDR2 is SQIVND (reference sequence). The CDR3 loop spans 19 amino acids. CDR3 nucleotides: TGTGCCAGTAGTGTAATGGCGCCCAGGGGAGGTAGCGGGGTCAATGAGCAGTTCTTC. It is translated as CASSVMAPRGGSGVNEQFF.

The gene calls are TRBV6-1 and TRBJ2-6; TRBD2 might be the D (5 bases). CDR3 length equals 15 residues. Trimming stripped 6 bases from V and 1 base from J, with 10 bases between. Germline values: CDR1 MNHNS, CDR2 SASEGT. CDR3 DNA sequence: TGTGCCAGCAGGCTTGGAGGATCTGGGGCCAACGTCCTGACTTTC. Translating it yields CASRLGGSGANVLTF.

V usage is TRBV10-1 and J usage is TRBJ1-5; no clear D. Germline assignment: CDR1 WNHNN and CDR2 SYGVQD (reference sequence). The CDR3 length is 13 residues. V was cut by 0 bases and J by 9 bases, with 9 bases left in between. The CDR3 here is CASSESQDSPQHF. The DNA of the CDR3 is TGCGCCAGCAGTGAGTCCCAGGACTCGCCCCAGCATTTT.

The CDR3: CASSERQSLYDGYTF. The DNA of the CDR3 is TGTGCCAGCAGTGAGAGGCAGTCACTATATGACGGCTACACCTTC. V gene TRBV2 combines with J gene TRBJ1-2; D not resolved. CDR3 length: 15 residues. Germline values: CDR1 SNHLY, CDR2 FYNNEI. Trimming cost V 3 bases and J 8 bases, with 19 bases left between them.

This chain connects TRBV9 to TRBJ1-1; D uncertain. The V end lost 0 bases, the J end lost 1 base, and 10 bases lay between the germline ends. Germline CDR1 SGDLS, CDR2 YYNGEE. The CDR3 covers 15 residues. The CDR3 DNA is TGTGCCAGCAGCGTAGACCCGAGGGAGAACACTGAAGCTTTCTTT. The encoded protein is CASSVDPRENTEAFF.